This T cell receptor beta chain was recovered during a study of blood T cell repertoires in COVID-19. The repertoire was sequenced with immunoSEQ multiplex PCR; TCRdb's copy has only in-frame clones and lacks some. The table has 150,000 to 200,000 clones, roughly three quarters seen once. V was pared by 6 bases and J by 5 bases, with 13 bases between. The CDR3 is 13 amino acids. The TCR was taken from a woman in her fifties or sixties with active or convalescent COVID-19. The sequenced material came from peripheral blood. This rearrangement joins TRBV12-3 or TRBV12-4 to TRBJ1-2; D gene uncertain. In DNA, the CDR3 is TGTGCCAGCAGCCCCGATAACTCATATGGCTACACCTTC. Its protein product is CASSPDNSYGYTF.